These 25 T cell receptor beta chains came from one sample sequenced in a study of cytomegalovirus exposure and HLA in healthy donors (dated by TCRdb to between 2016 and 2019). The library came from the immunoSEQ multiplex PCR assay. A mixture of 60 forward primers for TCR Vbeta segments and 13 reverse primers for TCR Jbeta segments was used in the multiplex PCR. Held by TCRdb, this immuneACCESS table contains in-frame sequences only and omits some clones. Under half of the omission traces to an unresolved V gene where checked; the cause of the rest is unknown. The sample data list about 130,000 clones, and roughly three quarters of these were observed just once. The ten largest clones capture approximately 1.4% of the sample. Specimen: PBMCs. These receptor sequences come from a woman aged 40 to 50 in good health and CMV-seronegative.

The chain has TRBV27 and TRBJ2-5; 8 bases align to TRBD2. Per germline, CDR1 MNHEY and CDR2 SMNVEV (reference sequence). This CDR3 has 16 amino acids. Trimming took 3 bases from V and 5 from J; bases not matched to a gene: 11. CDR3 loop: CASSLETSVARETQYF. Here the CDR3 DNA reads TGTGCCAGCAGTTTGGAGACTAGCGTGGCGCGGGAGACCCAGTACTTC.

On this clone itself: This sample includes further DNA sequences coding for the same CDR3. The chain carries TRBV10-3 and TRBJ1-1, with 9 bases matching TRBD1. Germline V gene lookup returns CDR1 ENHRY and CDR2 SYGVKD. V shed 0 bases, J shed 1 base, and the junction held 3 bases outside the gene matches. CDR3 length: 16 amino acids. The CDR3 here is CAISESRTGENTEAFF. DNA of the CDR3: TGTGCCATCAGTGAGTCACGGACAGGGGAGAACACTGAAGCTTTCTTT.

This clone was seen ten or more times. The J gene is TRBJ2-7, the V gene TRBV27; D unclear. Germline loops: CDR1 MNHEY, CDR2 SMNVEV (reference sequence). The V and J ends lost 6 bases and 2 bases respectively, with 17 bases between them. The CDR3 is 15 residues long. CDR3 nucleotides: TGTGCCAGCAGCTACGAGGTTGCGACGCCCTACGAGCAGTACTTC. It is translated as CASSYEVATPYEQYF.

The chain joins TRBV27 to TRBJ2-7, with 7 bases fitting TRBD1. Germline CDR1 and CDR2: MNHEY and SMNVEV (reference sequence). V trimming: 2 bases; J trimming: 3 bases; junction bases outside the gene matches: 1. CDR3 length equals 13 residues. The CDR3 region is CASSLNRGYEQYF. CDR3 nucleotides: TGTGCCAGCAGTTTAAACAGGGGCTACGAGCAGTACTTC.

The V and J genes are TRBV15 and TRBJ1-4; 9 bases line up with TRBD1. V trimming: 4 bases; J trimming: 1 base; junction bases outside the gene matches: 7. Germline V CDR1 and CDR2: LNHNV, YYDKDF (reference sequence). The CDR3 sequence is 17 residues long. CDR3 region: CATSTGTGRGTNEKLFF. CDR3 coding DNA: TGTGCCACCAGCACCGGGACAGGGAGAGGAACTAATGAAAAACTGTTTTTT.

This clone has just a few counts. This chain connects TRBV5-1 to TRBJ2-5, with 10 bases matching TRBD1. In germline, CDR1 is SGHRS, CDR2 YFSETQ. The CDR3 runs to 15 residues. The J segment lost 3 bases and the V segment lost 4 bases, leaving 6 bases of the junction unmatched. DNA for the CDR3: TGCGCCAGCAGCCTTCTTGGGACAGGGGAAGAGACCCAGTACTTC. It specifies CASSLLGTGEETQYF.

The chain recombines TRBV27 with TRBJ2-7, with 10 positions matching TRBD2. The trim removed 2 bases at V and 4 bases at J, leaving 11 bases unmatched. CDR3 length: 17 amino acids. Germline V CDR1 and CDR2: MNHEY, SMNVEV (reference sequence). This CDR3 reads CASSLLPNRAGGYEQYF. The DNA for the CDR3 is TGTGCCAGCAGTTTACTTCCTAACCGAGCGGGGGGGTACGAGCAGTACTTC.

The chain is built from TRBV2 and TRBJ2-7; D possibly corresponds to TRBD2 (5 bases). Trimming shortened V by 2 bases and J by 0 bases, and 8 bases separated the two germline ends. Germline V gene lookup returns CDR1 SNHLY and CDR2 FYNNEI. This CDR3 region has 14 residues. CDR3: CASSEQLASYEQYF. In nucleotides, the CDR3 is TGTGCCAGCAGTGAACAGCTAGCCTCCTACGAGCAGTACTTC.

This chain connects TRBV14 to TRBJ2-3; 8 bases line up with TRBD1. The V segment lost 5 bases and the J segment 4 bases; nucleotides outside the gene matches: 2. The CDR3 has 13 residues. CDR1 is SGHDN and CDR2 is FVKESK in the germline V gene. The CDR3 reads CASSWTGPDTQYF. In DNA form, the CDR3 reads TGTGCCAGCAGCTGGACAGGGCCAGATACGCAGTATTTT.

J is TRBJ2-7 and V is TRBV7-2; perhaps TRBD2 as D (6 bases). V was pared by 5 bases and J by 2 bases, with 13 bases between. Germline V gene lookup returns CDR1 SGHTA and CDR2 FQGNSA. This CDR3 spans 14 amino acids. This CDR3 reads CASSPLAEPYEQYF. The CDR3 nucleotides are TGTGCCAGCAGCCCCTTAGCGGAACCCTACGAGCAGTACTTC.

This clone came up a few times. The sample has other DNA sequences that encode this CDR3 too. The genes are TRBV5-1 and TRBJ1-2; a possible D gene is TRBD1 (5 bases). V was cut by 2 bases and J by 1 base, with 6 bases left in between. Germline V CDR1 and CDR2: SGHRS, YFSETQ. The CDR3 contains 13 residues. The CDR3 nucleotides are TGCGCCAGCAGCTTAGACAGTAACTATGGCTACACCTTC. Protein product: CASSLDSNYGYTF.

CDR3 residues: CASSRAVEAFF. In DNA, the CDR3 is TGTGCCAGTAGTAGGGCAGTTGAAGCTTTCTTT. The chain uses TRBV19 and TRBJ1-1; no reliable D call. V was pared by 4 bases and J by 7 bases, with 7 bases between. The CDR3 is made up of 11 amino acids. Germline assignment: CDR1 LNHDA and CDR2 SQIVND (reference sequence).

This chain links TRBV2 with TRBJ2-1; 9 positions match TRBD1. Per germline, CDR1 SNHLY and CDR2 FYNNEI. The CDR3 runs to 14 residues. V was clipped by 4 bases and J by 7 bases; unmatched bases: 5. The CDR3 coding sequence is TGTGCCAGCAGTGTCGGGACAGGGAGGAATGAGCAGTTCTTC. This encodes CASSVGTGRNEQFF.

This chain joins TRBV6-5 and TRBJ1-2; D not resolved. With 5 bases removed from V and 4 bases from J, the gap between germline ends came to 11 bases. Germline CDR1 and CDR2: MNHEY and SVGAGI. The CDR3 runs to 13 residues. CDR3 coding DNA: TGTGCCAGCAGTGCTCCAGAATTCTATGGCTACACCTTC. Its translation is CASSAPEFYGYTF.

This chain connects TRBV5-1 to TRBJ2-1, with TRBD2 as a possible D gene (5 bases). The germline CDR1 and CDR2 sequences are SGHRS and YFSETQ. The CDR3 contains 14 residues. V was pared by 3 bases and J by 3 bases, with 10 bases between. The CDR3 spells CASSSAEYYNEQFF. DNA of the CDR3: TGCGCCAGCAGCTCAGCGGAGTACTACAATGAGCAGTTCTTC.

This chain connects TRBV9 to TRBJ2-1; D gene ambiguous. Trimming stripped 0 bases from V and 7 bases from J, with 14 bases between. The CDR3 contains 15 residues. Germline CDR1 is SGDLS and CDR2 is YYNGEE. In nucleotides, the CDR3 is TGTGCCAGCAGCGTAGACTTGGAGTACAAGAATGAGCAGTTCTTC. It is translated as CASSVDLEYKNEQFF.

This chain joins TRBV7-9 and TRBJ1-2; possible D gene TRBD1, 6 bases. Germline CDR1 SEHNR, CDR2 FQNEAQ (reference sequence). V gave up 4 bases and J gave up 3 bases, with 9 bases separating them. The CDR3 totals 13 residues. DNA for the CDR3: TGTGCCAGCAGCTCCGGACAGTACTATGGCTACACCTTC. This gives the protein CASSSGQYYGYTF.

The chain links TRBV4-3 to TRBJ1-5, with 7 nucleotides matching TRBD1. CDR1 and CDR2 from the germline V gene are LGHNA and YSLEER. V lost 3 bases and J lost 4; bases outside the gene matches: 9. This CDR3 has 16 residues. CDR3 sequence: CASSQRTGDGNQPQHF. The CDR3 bases are TGCGCCAGCAGCCAGAGAACAGGGGATGGGAATCAGCCCCAGCATTTT.

The rearrangement uses TRBV6-6 and TRBJ1-5; perhaps TRBD1 as D (6 bases). Per the germline V gene, CDR1 is MNHNY and CDR2 is SVGAGI (reference sequence). CDR3 size: 15 residues. The DNA of the CDR3 is TGTGCAAGCCGGGACACCATGAGGGGCAATCAGCCCCAGCATTTT. It encodes CASRDTMRGNQPQHF.

This sequence joins TRBV19 and TRBJ1-1; 9 nucleotides agree with TRBD1. Germline-derived CDR1 and CDR2 are LNHDA and SQIVND (reference sequence). The CDR3 totals 15 residues. Trimming cost V 3 bases and J 1 base; bases outside gene matches: 3. CDR3: CASSIPGQGNTEAFF. For the CDR3, the DNA is TGTGCCAGTAGTATTCCGGGACAGGGGAACACTGAAGCTTTCTTT.

CDR3 bases: TGTGCCAGTAGTACAACGGGGGACAGCTATGGCTACACCTTC. Translated: CASSTTGDSYGYTF. This rearrangement joins TRBV19 to TRBJ1-2; 7 bases are shared with TRBD1. J gave up 4 bases and V 4 bases, and 6 bases lay outside the gene matches. The CDR3 extends over 14 amino acids. Germline CDR1 LNHDA, CDR2 SQIVND (reference sequence).

This clone has a handful of counts. The genes are TRBV10-3 and TRBJ1-1; no definite D call. Germline V CDR1 and CDR2: ENHRY, SYGVKD. Trimming left V 3 bases short and J 4 bases short, with 6 bases between. The CDR3 spans 12 residues. Here the CDR3 reads CAISDGGTEAFF. In DNA form, the CDR3 reads TGTGCCATCAGTGATGGCGGCACTGAAGCTTTCTTT.

CDR3 sequence reads: CASSVAPRGSSYNSPLHF. The CDR3 bases are TGTGCCAGCAGCGTTGCCCCCAGGGGGAGCTCCTATAATTCACCCCTCCACTTT. The chain couples TRBV9 to TRBJ1-6, with TRBD1 identical over 7 bases. The CDR3 spans 18 residues. CDR1 and CDR2 (germline): SGDLS, YYNGEE. Germline trimming cut 2 bases from V and 0 bases from J; bases unmatched to any gene: 8.

The J gene is TRBJ1-6, the V gene TRBV5-1; 7 nucleotides align to TRBD1. V lost 4 bases to trimming and J lost 0 bases; unmatched junction nucleotides: 16. The CDR3 length is 20 residues. Per the germline V gene, CDR1 is SGHRS and CDR2 is YFSETQ. CDR3 loop: CASSPLGQPRKSSYNSPLHF. CDR3 in DNA: TGCGCCAGCAGCCCTCTGGGACAGCCGAGAAAAAGCTCCTATAATTCACCCCTCCACTTT.

Here the CDR3 reads CASSSGGSTDTQYF. The CDR3 bases are TGTGCCAGCAGTTCAGGTGGAAGCACAGATACGCAGTATTTT. The V and J genes are TRBV6-5 and TRBJ2-3, with D unclear. Germline CDR1 and CDR2: MNHEY and SVGAGI. This CDR3 spans 14 amino acids. V shed 4 bases and J shed 0 bases, with 8 bases lying between them.